Below are 9 T cell receptor beta chains sequenced from a single sample in a study of cytomegalovirus exposure and HLA in healthy donors. PCR employed 60 Vbeta and 13 Jbeta primers. Profiled with immunoSEQ multiplex PCR; TCRdb holds only in-frame clones, not every one. The sample has about 160,000 clones; 80% to 85% are singletons. Sequencing input: PBMCs. These receptors originate from a boy between 2 and 15 years old in good health and CMV-seronegative.

The chain combines TRBV30 with TRBJ2-5, with 14 bases identical to TRBD2. This CDR3 spans 13 amino acids. Losses at the gene ends were 3 bases for V and 9 bases for J; bases not matched to a gene: 3. The germline V gene has CDR1 GTSNPN and CDR2 SVGIG (reference sequence). The CDR3 DNA reads as TGTGCCTGGAGGACTAGCGGGGGGGCGGCCCAGTACTTC. This codes for CAWRTSGGAAQYF.

This chain links TRBV7-3 with TRBJ2-5, with no clear D. Trimming stripped 3 bases from V and 3 bases from J, with 8 bases between. Germline lookup yields CDR1 SGHTA and CDR2 FQGTGA. The CDR3 has 13 residues. CDR3 region: CASSFPFKETQYF. Here the CDR3 DNA reads TGTGCCAGCAGCTTTCCGTTTAAAGAGACCCAGTACTTC.

The chain combines TRBV2 with TRBJ1-5; D possibly corresponds to TRBD1 (5 bases). The CDR3 has 13 residues. V shed 5 bases and J shed 7 bases, with 12 bases lying between them. Germline lookup yields CDR1 SNHLY and CDR2 FYNNEI. The CDR3 spells CASSNTGVQPQHF. Here the CDR3 DNA reads TGTGCCAGCAGTAACACAGGAGTCCAGCCCCAGCATTTT. The full variable domain, its missing parts supplied by reference TRBV2 and TRBJ1-5, is EPEVTQTPSHQVTQMGQEVILRCVPISNHLYFYWYRQILGQKVEFLVSFYNNEISEKSEIFDDQFSVERPDGSNFTLKIRSTKLEDSAMYFCASSNTGVQPQHFGDGTRLSIL.

The chain has TRBV7-7 and TRBJ2-5, with 10 positions matching TRBD2. CDR1 is SSHAT, CDR2 FNYEAQ, per germline (reference sequence). CDR3 length: 16 amino acids. After removal of 0 bases from V and 1 base from J, the junction contained 2 bases not matched to a gene. CDR3 bases: TGTGCCAGCAGCTTAGCGTGGACTAGCGGCCAAGAGACCCAGTACTTC. Translating gives CASSLAWTSGQETQYF. The full variable domain, in which reference TRBV7-7 and TRBJ2-5 provide the parts outside the CDR3, is GAGVSQSPRYKVTKRGQDVTLRCDPISSHATLYWYQQALGQGPEFLTYFNYEAQPDKSGLPSDRFSAERPEGSISTLTIQRTEQRDSAMYRCASSLAWTSGQETQYFGPGTRLLVL.

Concerning this clone: Germline is not matched at one junction end, which may reflect a read error. The gene calls are TRBV7-7 and TRBJ2-1; weak D call: TRBD1 (6 bases). There are 13 residues in the CDR3. Germline CDR1 and CDR2: SSHAT and FNYEAQ (reference sequence). CDR3 sequence: CASSLSGVNEQFF. In DNA form, the CDR3 reads TGTGCTAGCAGCTTATCAGGGGTCAATGAGCAGTTCTTC.

This chain links TRBV10-3 with TRBJ2-7; perhaps TRBD2 as D (6 bases). The V gene's germline CDR1 is ENHRY and CDR2 SYGVKD. The CDR3 consists of 12 residues. Between the trimmed V and J ends, which lost 8 bases and 2 bases, there was a span of 10 bases. The CDR3 DNA is TGTGCCATCTCGGAGGGAGCCTACGAGCAGTACTTC. Its protein product is CAISEGAYEQYF.

This clone was picked up one time. The rearrangement joins TRBV27 to TRBJ2-1; weak D call: TRBD2 (6 bases). The CDR3 runs to 14 residues. Trimming stripped 8 bases from V and 0 bases from J, with 11 bases between. CDR1 is MNHEY, CDR2 SMNVEV, per germline (reference sequence). The CDR3 here is CASAVDYSYNEQFF. The CDR3 region has the DNA TGTGCCAGCGCGGTGGACTACTCCTACAATGAGCAGTTCTTC.

The chain couples TRBV30 to TRBJ2-7; 11 bases agree with TRBD2. The CDR3 runs to 19 residues. The junction had 15 bases not matched to a gene; V was cut back by 2 bases and J by 0 bases. CDR1 is GTSNPN, CDR2 SVGIG, per germline (reference sequence). CDR3 residues: CAWSFWLGTSGSYSYEQYF. In DNA, the CDR3 is TGTGCCTGGAGTTTCTGGCTCGGGACTAGCGGCAGCTACTCCTACGAGCAGTACTTC.

The chain uses TRBV5-5 and TRBJ2-7; possible D gene TRBD1, 5 bases. Trimming pared 4 bases from V and 0 bases from J, leaving 14 bases between. This CDR3 is 15 amino acids long. Looked up from germline, CDR1 is SGHKS and CDR2 is YYEKEE (reference sequence). CDR3 nucleotide sequence: TGTGCCAGCAGCGGCCTGCAGGGAAACTCCTACGAGCAGTACGTC. Translated, it gives CASSGLQGNSYEQYV.